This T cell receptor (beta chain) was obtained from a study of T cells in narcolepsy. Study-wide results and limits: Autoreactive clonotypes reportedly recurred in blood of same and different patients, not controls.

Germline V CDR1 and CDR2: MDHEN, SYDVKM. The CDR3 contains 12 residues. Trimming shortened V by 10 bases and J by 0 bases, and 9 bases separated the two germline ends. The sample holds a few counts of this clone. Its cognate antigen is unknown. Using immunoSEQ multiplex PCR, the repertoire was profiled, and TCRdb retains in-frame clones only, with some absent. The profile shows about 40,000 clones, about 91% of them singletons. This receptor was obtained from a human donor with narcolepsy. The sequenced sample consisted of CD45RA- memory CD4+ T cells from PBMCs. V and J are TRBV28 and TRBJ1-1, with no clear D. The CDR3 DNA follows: TGTGCCACCCTTCGAGTGAACACTGAAGCTTTCTTT. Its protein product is CATLRVNTEAFF.